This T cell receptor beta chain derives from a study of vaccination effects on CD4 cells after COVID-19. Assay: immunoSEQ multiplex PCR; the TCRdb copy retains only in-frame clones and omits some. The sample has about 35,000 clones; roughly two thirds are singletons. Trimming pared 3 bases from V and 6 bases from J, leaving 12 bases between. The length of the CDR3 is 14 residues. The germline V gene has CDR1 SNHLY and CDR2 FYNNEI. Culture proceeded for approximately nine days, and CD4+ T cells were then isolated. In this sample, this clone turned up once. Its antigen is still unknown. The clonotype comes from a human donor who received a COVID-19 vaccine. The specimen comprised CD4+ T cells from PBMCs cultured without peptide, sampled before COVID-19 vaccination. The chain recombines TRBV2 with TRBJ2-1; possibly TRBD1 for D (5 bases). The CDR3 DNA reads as TGTGCCAGCAGTGATTGGGGCAGGGTCAATGAGCAGTTCTTC. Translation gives CASSDWGRVNEQFF. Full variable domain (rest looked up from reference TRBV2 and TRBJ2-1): EPEVTQTPSHQVTQMGQEVILRCVPISNHLYFYWYRQILGQKVEFLVSFYNNEISEKSEIFDDQFSVERPDGSNFTLKIRSTKLEDSAMYFCASSDWGRVNEQFFGPGTRLTVL.